One T cell receptor (beta chain) is described in this entry. This receptor's antigen is unknown. Qualities for individual bases were not recorded, and no much larger clone is one base off. The data belong to a study of cytomegalovirus exposure and HLA in healthy donors (dated by TCRdb to the late 2010s). Some background on the complete study: An earlier analysis of 550 to 700 of the donors reported 250 to 300 Gb of sequence data and more than 90 million unique TCR beta sequences from 150 million to 200 million T cells. Using immunosequencing, the study profiled T cell repertoires from fewer than 850 subjects and related those repertoires to cytomegalovirus serostatus. Of the roughly 400 genotyped donors, over 70% fell in the genetic ancestry cluster associated with self-reported Caucasian donors. Donor age, sex, ethnicity and CMV serostatus were collected together with the repertoire data. Because of strong linkage in the cohort, roughly five DR-DQ haplotypes were treated as single units for association and clustering. All discovery cohort repertoires had been generated on a single sequencing platform. A later genetic analysis took genome-wide SNP genotypes for about 55% of the 666 donors and used that subset as a discovery cohort. In a later analysis, previously published TCR beta repertoires from about 640 donors were re-analyzed and high-resolution HLA genotyping was added so that TCR occurrence patterns could be studied. HLA typing covered class I and class II loci at four-digit resolution. An early release that covered several hundred HLA-typed donors contained 250 to 350 gigabases of sequencing data and roughly 84 million unique TCR sequences. In the later analysis, no new phenotypic data were used to find candidate immune exposures; instead, reliance was placed on TCR beta sequences and their occurrence across donors. To predict cytomegalovirus infection status, the study combined high-throughput TCR immunosequencing, statistical association of individual TCRs with disease status, and machine learning. Besides the first cohort of approximately 670 subjects, a separate validation cohort made up of roughly 120 different subjects was used. Typing coverage differed by locus: A, B, C, DRB1 and DQB1 were typed in roughly 629-630 donors, DQA1 in 522, DPA1 in 600 to 610, and DPB1 in roughly 450. Across approximately 400 genotyped donors of the cohort, an average of roughly 230,000 unique TCR beta nucleotide sequences per donor were sequenced, and 15% to 20% of those sequences were non-productive. The study aimed to test whether signatures of past pathogen exposure could be identified by cataloging public T cell receptors. An earlier analysis of fewer than 700 of the donors applied high-throughput TCR beta sequencing to assess whether each TCR beta V gene segment acted as functional or pseudogenic. Overall study results and their limits: In an earlier analysis of about 600 of the donors, most TCR beta V segments appeared in productive rearrangements about 90% or about 30% of the time, broadly matching IMGT annotations. This cohort had only TCR beta chains sequenced, and the lack of alpha or paired-chain data limited which features could be detected. Across donors, most TCR sequences were observed very rarely, whereas some public TCRs were present in many individuals. Specific HLA alleles were associated with 15,000 to 20,000 TCR beta sequences at a false discovery rate of 0.05 in a later analysis. In a later analysis, the rate of TCR association differed among HLA loci, with DRB1 alleles having the most associated TCRs and HLA-C alleles having the fewest. Because HLA typing was unavailable for some donors at each locus, only the typed subset was used in association tests. Correlated functional status among segregating V segments might be attributable to linkage disequilibrium, but an unknown experimental factor could not be ruled out. In a later genetic analysis, a missense DCLRE1C variant was associated with V-gene and J-gene trimming of TCR beta chains, and the association was replicated in an independent cohort. Because counts were too low, around 17 rarely observed V segments, including chromosome 9 orphons, were left out of the earlier analysis of some 640 of the donors. Three of the identified cytomegalovirus-associated TCR beta chains were confirmed in vitro to be specific for cytomegalovirus antigens. According to a later analysis, most CMV-associated TCR beta chains appeared to be HLA-restricted, and the HLA associations seemed to be driven largely by CMV exposure. For the cohort, immune exposure information was limited to CMV serostatus. A total of around 150 TCR beta chains were listed by the study as associated with cytomegalovirus. The classifier was reported to diagnose cytomegalovirus status with high specificity and sensitivity in both the original and validation cohorts. The presence/absence analyses assumed that sequencing depth was roughly uniform across donors, and that assumption may not be true. When HLA alleles, especially DR and DQ, strongly co-occurred, attributing TCR associations to individual alleles was difficult. A cluster of highly shared sequence variants was judged likely to be a technical artifact of the sequencing pipeline. A further reported finding was that TCR beta sequences accurately predicted the HLA-A and HLA-B alleles for most subjects in the first cohort. In a later analysis, several top co-occurrence clusters were reported to appear linked to parvovirus B19, influenza, CMV and Epstein-Barr virus. Compared with equally common non-associated chains, HLA-associated TCR beta chains in a later analysis were more clonally expanded and had lower generation probabilities. In a later genetic analysis, fewer N-insertions in productive TCRs were reported among donors in an Asian-associated ancestry cluster than the roughly 700-donor mean. Some IMGT-functional V segments, including TRBV6-2 and TRBV6-3, could not be told apart with the 87-base-pair reads, so those segments were excluded. It was suggested by the authors that the approach could potentially be generalized to other disease states and immunological phenotypes.

The cohort consisted of 666 healthy bone marrow donors. All cohort members were sampled while nominally healthy, although unrecorded immune exposures were likely present. The donor tested CMV seropositive and was one of the 289 seropositive cohort members. A peripheral blood sample was collected from each donor, and TCR beta sequencing was performed on peripheral blood mononuclear cells. The Qiagen DNeasy Blood Extraction Kit was used to extract genomic DNA from the blood cell samples. Library preparation was by the immunoSEQ multiplex PCR assay. The multiplex PCR relied on a mix of 60 forward primers for TCR Vbeta segments and 13 reverse primers for TCR Jbeta segments. The CDR3 region of rearranged TCR beta genes was amplified from genomic DNA with a multiplex PCR assay. On the Illumina HiSeq System, the amplified TCR beta libraries were sequenced as 87-base-pair reads. The published analysis was carried out like this. A later analysis tallied approximately 87 million unique TCR beta chains across the approximately 670 repertoires, and about 10 million of those chains were shared by two or more donors. Raw reads were error-corrected and collapsed into unique sequences with a nearest-neighbor algorithm that merged closely related sequences to remove PCR and sequencing errors. V, D and J gene segments were assigned by aligning CDR3 sequences to IMGT reference sequences. For a sequence to be retained, a match of at least six nucleotides was required to both a V gene segment and a J gene segment. A rearrangement counted as productive if the CDR3 had no stop codons and remained in frame with V and J, and every other rearrangement counted as non-productive. CDR3 was defined according to IMGT convention as the region running from the second conserved V-encoded cysteine to the conserved J-encoded phenylalanine. The earlier analysis of some 540 of the donors excluded any sequence lacking an unambiguous match to a single V gene segment. An earlier analysis of fewer than 650 of the donors classified V segments as functional when productive rearrangements were above 56.7% and as segregating when the standard deviation between donors was above 5%. To diagnose cytomegalovirus status from the catalog of TCR beta chain sequences, a statistical classification framework was built. A later analysis assigned V and J genes by comparing TCR nucleotide sequences with IMGT/GENE-DB human TR gene sequences. A later analysis assigned CDR3 sequences and most-parsimonious VDJ recombination scenarios with the TCRdist pipeline. In a later analysis, every TCR beta chain was defined by the combination of its CDR3 amino acid sequence and its V-gene family, and reads without a unique V-gene family were dropped. To address suspected cross-contamination and a sequencing artifact, a later analysis removed around 600 highly shared, low-generation-probability nucleotide sequences. In a later analysis, a clonal expansion index was calculated for each public chain from normalized within-repertoire ranks of inferred template counts. In a later analysis, generation probabilities were computed using a VDJ recombination model fitted to out-of-frame rearrangements, and the results were checked against IGoR. A later analysis scored TCR-TCR, TCR-HLA and TCR-CMV co-occurrence with hypergeometric tests, applying a repertoire-size bias correction to TCR pairs. False discovery rates were estimated in a later analysis by permuting HLA or CMV assignments 20 times. In a later analysis, co-occurring TCRs were grouped using DBSCAN, with TCRdist sequence similarity added in when clustering inside HLA-allele-positive subsets. Repertoires with fewer than 30,000 or more than 120,000 public chains were left out of co-occurrence clustering, as were roughly five repertoires with anomalous nucleotide sharing. TCRdb stores this immuneACCESS table with in-frame sequences only. Part of the clones is absent; in the studies checked, under half of the shortfall reflects unresolved V genes, and no reason is known for the rest. That table supplies the V and J calls and clone size; D and trimming were determined from the DNA. In all, the sample holds 250,000 to 350,000 clones, and roughly 90% of those were seen once. Of the sample, less than 4% falls within the top ten clones.

Taken from cysteine to phenylalanine, the CDR3 has 15 residues. The kept DNA is CDR3 alone, 45 bases in frame from the first base. Germline trimming: 5 bases from V, 8 bases from J; junction bases outside gene matches: 12. CDR1 and CDR2 (SEHNR, FQNEAQ) derive from the germline V gene (reference sequence). What was sequenced was PBMCs. The sequence was collected from a man in his forties in good health and CMV-seropositive. The V and J segments used are TRBV7-9 and TRBJ2-1, and 7 bases in between align with TRBD2. The bases read TGTGCCAGCAGCGGGGACTACGCCGTCGGCGATGAGCAGTTCTTC. It encodes CASSGDYAVGDEQFF.